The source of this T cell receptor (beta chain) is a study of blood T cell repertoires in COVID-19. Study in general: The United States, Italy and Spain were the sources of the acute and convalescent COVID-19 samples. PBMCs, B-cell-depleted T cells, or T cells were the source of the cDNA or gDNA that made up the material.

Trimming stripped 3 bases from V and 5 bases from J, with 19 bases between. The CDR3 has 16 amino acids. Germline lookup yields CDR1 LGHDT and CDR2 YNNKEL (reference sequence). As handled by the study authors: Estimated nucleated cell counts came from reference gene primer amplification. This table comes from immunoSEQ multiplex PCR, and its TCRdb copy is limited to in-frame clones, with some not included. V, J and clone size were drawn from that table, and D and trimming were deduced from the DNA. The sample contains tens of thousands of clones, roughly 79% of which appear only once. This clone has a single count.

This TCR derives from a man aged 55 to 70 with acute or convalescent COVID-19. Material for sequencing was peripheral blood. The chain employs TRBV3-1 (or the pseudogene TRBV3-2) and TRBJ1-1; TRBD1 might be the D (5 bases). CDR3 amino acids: CASSHSIKGRGTEAFF. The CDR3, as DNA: TGTGCCAGCAGCCATTCAATTAAGGGGCGTGGGACTGAAGCTTTCTTT.